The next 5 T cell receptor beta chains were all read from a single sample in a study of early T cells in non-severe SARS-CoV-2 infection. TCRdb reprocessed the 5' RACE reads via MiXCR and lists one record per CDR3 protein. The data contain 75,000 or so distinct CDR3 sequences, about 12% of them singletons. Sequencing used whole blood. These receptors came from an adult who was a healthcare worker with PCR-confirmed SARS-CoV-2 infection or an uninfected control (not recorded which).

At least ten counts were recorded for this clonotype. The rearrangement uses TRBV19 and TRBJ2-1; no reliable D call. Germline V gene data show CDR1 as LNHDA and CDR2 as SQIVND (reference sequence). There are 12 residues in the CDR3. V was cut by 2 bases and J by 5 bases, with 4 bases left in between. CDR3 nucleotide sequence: TGTGCCAGTAGTATAAGGGACAATGAGCAGTTCTTC. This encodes CASSIRDNEQFF.

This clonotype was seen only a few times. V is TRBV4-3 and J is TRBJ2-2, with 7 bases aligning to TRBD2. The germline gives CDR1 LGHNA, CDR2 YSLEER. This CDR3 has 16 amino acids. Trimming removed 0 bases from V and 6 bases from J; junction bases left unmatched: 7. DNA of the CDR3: TGCGCCAGCAGCCAAGATACGGGGGGTCTTTCCGGGGAGCTGTTTTTT. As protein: CASSQDTGGLSGELFF.

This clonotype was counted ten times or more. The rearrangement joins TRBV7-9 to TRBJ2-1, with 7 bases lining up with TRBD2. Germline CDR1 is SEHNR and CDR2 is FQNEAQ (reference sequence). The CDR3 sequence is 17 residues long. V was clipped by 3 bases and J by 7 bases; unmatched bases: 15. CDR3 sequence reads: CASSLGRWAGVENEQFF. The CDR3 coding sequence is TGTGCCAGCAGCTTGGGTAGGTGGGCGGGAGTGGAGAATGAGCAGTTCTTC.

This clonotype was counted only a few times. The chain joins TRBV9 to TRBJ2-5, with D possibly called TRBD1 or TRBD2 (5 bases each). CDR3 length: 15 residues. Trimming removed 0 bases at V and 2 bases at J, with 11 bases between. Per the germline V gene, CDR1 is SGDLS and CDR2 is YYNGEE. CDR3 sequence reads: CASSVAGTAQETQYF. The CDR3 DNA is TGTGCCAGCAGCGTAGCTGGGACCGCACAAGAGACCCAGTACTTC.

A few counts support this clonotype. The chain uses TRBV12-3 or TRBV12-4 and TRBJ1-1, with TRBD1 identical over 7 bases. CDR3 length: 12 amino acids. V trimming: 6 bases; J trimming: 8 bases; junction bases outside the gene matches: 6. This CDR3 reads CASSSTGIEAFF. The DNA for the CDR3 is TGTGCCAGCAGCTCGACAGGGATCGAAGCTTTCTTT.